The clone carrying this T cell receptor beta chain was seen many times. Its matching antigen is unknown. This record comes from a study of T cells in Graves' hyperthyroidism and ophthalmopathy. Study details: Peripheral blood specimens were obtained at initial diagnosis, prior to any treatment.

Looked up from germline, CDR1 is MNHEY and CDR2 is SVGAGI. The CDR3 has 15 amino acids. With 0 bases removed from V and 2 bases from J, the gap between germline ends came to 11 bases. Reasons for excluding patients were uncontrolled infection, other autoimmune disease, pregnancy or lactation. 10 ml fresh peripheral blood yielded the PBMCs. TCR beta CDR3 regions were amplified from RNA. First-round RT-PCR of the TCR CDR3 relied on the HTBI primer set. From the multiplex PCR reads, TCRdb called clonotypes with MiXCR, one entry per CDR3 protein. The table records about 160,000 distinct CDR3 sequences, about a tenth of them present only once. Notes on the study in general: Among thyroid clonotypes expanded above 0.001, most also appeared in blood.

V is TRBV6-5 and J is TRBJ2-7; weak D call: TRBD2 (5 bases). This sequence was found in a woman under 30 with Graves' hyperthyroidism that later progressed to Graves' ophthalmopathy. The sample consisted of blood. For the CDR3, the DNA is TGTGCCAGCAGTTACTCATTCGGGGAAGCCTACGAGCAGTACTTC. It yields the protein CASSYSFGEAYEQYF.